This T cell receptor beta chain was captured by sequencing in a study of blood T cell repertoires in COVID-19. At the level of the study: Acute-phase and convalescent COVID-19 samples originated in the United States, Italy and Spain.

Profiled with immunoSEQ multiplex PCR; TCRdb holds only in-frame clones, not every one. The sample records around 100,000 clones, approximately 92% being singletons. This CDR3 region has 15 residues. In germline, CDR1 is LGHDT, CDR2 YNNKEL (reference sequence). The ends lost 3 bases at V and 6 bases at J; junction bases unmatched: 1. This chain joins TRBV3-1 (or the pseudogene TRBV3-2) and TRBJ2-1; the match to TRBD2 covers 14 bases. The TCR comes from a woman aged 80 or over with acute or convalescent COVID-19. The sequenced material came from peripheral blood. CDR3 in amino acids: CASSHGLAGGNEQFF. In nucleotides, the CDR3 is TGTGCCAGCAGCCACGGACTAGCGGGGGGCAATGAGCAGTTCTTC.